This T cell receptor (beta chain) was sequenced for a study of T cells after yellow fever vaccination. CDR1 is SGHVS and CDR2 is FNYEAQ in the germline V gene. The CDR3 sequence is 15 residues long. Trimming left V 4 bases short and J 4 bases short, with 16 bases between. This clonotype was seen a handful of times. TCRdb ran MiXCR on the 5' RACE reads and lists one entry per CDR3 protein. This sample carries around 530,000 distinct CDR3 sequences, about a sixth of them seen once, and the ten largest clones take 15% to 20%. The TCR originated in a man aged 18 to 29 who received the YFV17D yellow fever vaccine. Material: PBMCs, obtained 4 to 5 days after the first yellow fever vaccination. The chain has TRBV7-6 and TRBJ1-1, with D possibly matching TRBD1 (5 bases). CDR3 sequence (DNA): TGTGCCAGCAGCTGGGACGAGGGGAGAGGCACTGAAGCTTTCTTT. Residues: CASSWDEGRGTEAFF.